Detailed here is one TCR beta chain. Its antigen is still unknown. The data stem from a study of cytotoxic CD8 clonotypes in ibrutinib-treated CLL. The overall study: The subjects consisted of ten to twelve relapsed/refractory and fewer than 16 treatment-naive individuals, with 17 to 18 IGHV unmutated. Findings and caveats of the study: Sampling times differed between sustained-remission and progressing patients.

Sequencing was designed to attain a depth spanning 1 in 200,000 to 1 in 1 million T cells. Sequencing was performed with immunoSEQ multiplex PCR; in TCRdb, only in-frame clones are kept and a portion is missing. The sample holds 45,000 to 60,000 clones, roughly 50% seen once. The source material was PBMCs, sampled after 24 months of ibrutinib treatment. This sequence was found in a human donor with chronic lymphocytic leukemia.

The CDR3 protein is CASHPAGNEQFF. The CDR3 DNA sequence: TGTGCCAGCCACCCGGCGGGTAATGAGCAGTTCTTC. The chain joins TRBV6-1 to TRBJ2-1; D is perhaps TRBD2 (5 bases). Germline CDR1 and CDR2: MNHNS and SASEGT. The CDR3 runs 12 residues. With 8 bases removed from V and 7 bases from J, the gap between germline ends came to 12 bases.